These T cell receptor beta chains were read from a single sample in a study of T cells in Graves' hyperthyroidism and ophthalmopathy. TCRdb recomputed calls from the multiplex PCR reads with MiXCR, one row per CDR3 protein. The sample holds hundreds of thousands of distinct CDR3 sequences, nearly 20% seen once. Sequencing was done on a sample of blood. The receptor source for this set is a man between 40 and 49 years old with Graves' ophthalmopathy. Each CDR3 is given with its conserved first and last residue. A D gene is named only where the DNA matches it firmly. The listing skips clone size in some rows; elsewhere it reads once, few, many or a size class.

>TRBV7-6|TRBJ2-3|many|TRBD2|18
CASSLGTIGSGRTDTQYF
TGTGCCAGCAGCTTAGGGACGATAGGGAGCGGGAGGACAGATACGCAGTATTTT
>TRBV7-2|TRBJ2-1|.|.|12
CASSPPGPHAFF
TGTGCCAGCAGCCCGCCGGGACCGCATGCGTTCTTC
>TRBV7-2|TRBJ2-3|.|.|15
CASSVGSGGTDTQYF
TGTGCCAGCAGCGTCGGATCCGGGGGCACAGATACGCAGTATTTT
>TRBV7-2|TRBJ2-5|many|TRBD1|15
CASSFDRAAQETQYF
TGTGCCAGCAGCTTTGACAGGGCGGCCCAAGAGACCCAGTACTTC
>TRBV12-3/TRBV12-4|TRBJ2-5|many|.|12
CASRGLQETQYF
TGTGCCAGCAGAGGGTTGCAAGAGACCCAGTACTTC
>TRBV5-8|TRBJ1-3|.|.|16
CASSSGPGGSGNTIYF
TGTGCCAGCAGCTCCGGACCGGGAGGCTCTGGAAACACCATATATTTT
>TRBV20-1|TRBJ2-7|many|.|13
CSARSHRSYEQYF
TGCAGTGCTAGATCTCACAGGTCCTACGAGCAGTACTTC
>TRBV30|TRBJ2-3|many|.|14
CAWTLLRGKDTQYF
TGTGCCTGGACCCTCCTGAGGGGGAAAGATACGCAGTATTTT
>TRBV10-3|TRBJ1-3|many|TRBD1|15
CAISPQGASGNTIYF
TGTGCCATCAGTCCCCAGGGGGCCTCTGGAAACACCATATATTTT
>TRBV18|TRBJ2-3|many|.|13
CASSPSSTDTQYF
TGTGCCAGCTCACCGTCGAGCACAGATACGCAGTATTTT
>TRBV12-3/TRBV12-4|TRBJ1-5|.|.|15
CASSSRGAINQPQHF
TGTGCCAGCAGTAGTCGAGGGGCCATCAATCAGCCCCAGCATTTT
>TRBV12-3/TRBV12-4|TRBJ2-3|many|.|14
CASRGASGADTQYF
TGTGCCAGCAGGGGGGCTAGTGGCGCAGATACGCAGTATTTT
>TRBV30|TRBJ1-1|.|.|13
CAWSPNMNTEAFF
TGTGCCTGGAGCCCAAACATGAACACTGAAGCTTTCTTT
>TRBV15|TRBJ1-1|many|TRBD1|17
CATSREAAGGRVTEAFF
TGTGCCACCAGCAGAGAGGCGGCAGGGGGCAGGGTCACTGAAGCTTTCTTT
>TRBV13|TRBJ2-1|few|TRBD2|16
CASSGGGLEALNEQFF
TGTGCCAGCAGCGGCGGGGGACTGGAGGCACTAAATGAGCAGTTCTTC
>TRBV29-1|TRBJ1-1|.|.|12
CSGTPGRIEAFF
TGCAGCGGCACCCCAGGACGTATAGAAGCTTTCTTT
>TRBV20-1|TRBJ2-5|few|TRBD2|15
CSATGLAGYQETQYF
TGCAGTGCTACAGGACTAGCGGGGTACCAAGAGACCCAGTACTTC
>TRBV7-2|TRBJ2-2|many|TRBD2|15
CASSRTRSSTGELFF
TGTGCCAGCAGCCGGACTAGGAGTAGTACCGGGGAGCTGTTTTTT
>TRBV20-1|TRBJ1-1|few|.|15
CSATGGTLTNTEAFF
TGCAGTGCTACAGGCGGGACTCTAACGAACACTGAAGCTTTCTTT
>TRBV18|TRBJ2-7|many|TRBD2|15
CASSPGDSGTYEQYF
TGTGCCAGCTCCCCTGGGGATAGCGGGACCTACGAGCAGTACTTC
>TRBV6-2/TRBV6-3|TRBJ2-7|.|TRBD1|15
CASKTGGPSSYEQYF
TGTGCCAGCAAGACAGGGGGTCCCAGCTCCTACGAGCAGTACTTC
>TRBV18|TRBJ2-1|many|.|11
CASSPSQEQFF
TGTGCCAGCTCACCATCCCAGGAGCAGTTCTTC
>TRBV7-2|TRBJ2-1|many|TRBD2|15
CASSPWTSGRDEQFF
TGTGCCAGCAGCCCATGGACTAGCGGGAGGGATGAGCAGTTCTTC
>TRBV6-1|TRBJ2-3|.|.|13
CASNRGGTDTQYF
TGTGCCAGCAACCGAGGGGGGACAGATACGCAGTATTTT
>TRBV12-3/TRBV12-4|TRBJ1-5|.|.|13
CASSIQATSPQHF
TGTGCCAGCAGCATACAAGCAACGTCGCCCCAGCATTTT
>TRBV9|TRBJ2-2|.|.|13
CASSVEITGELFF
TGTGCCAGCAGCGTAGAAATTACCGGGGAGCTGTTTTTT
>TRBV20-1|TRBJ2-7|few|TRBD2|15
CSARIKREGPSEQYF
TGCAGTGCTAGGATTAAGCGGGAGGGTCCTAGCGAGCAGTACTTC
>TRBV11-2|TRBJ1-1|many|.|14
CASSPNSGKAEAFF
TGTGCCAGCAGTCCAAATTCGGGGAAAGCTGAAGCTTTCTTT
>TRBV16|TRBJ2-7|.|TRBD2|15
CASSQSGGVSYEQYF
TGTGCCAGCAGCCAATCGGGAGGGGTCTCCTACGAGCAGTACTTC
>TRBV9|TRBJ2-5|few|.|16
CASSVGGRGGLETQYF
TGTGCCAGCAGCGTAGGAGGGAGGGGGGGTCTTGAGACCCAGTACTTC
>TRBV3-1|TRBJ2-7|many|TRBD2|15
CASSPGTRIFYEQYF
TGTGCCAGCAGTCCCGGGACTAGGATTTTCTACGAGCAGTACTTC
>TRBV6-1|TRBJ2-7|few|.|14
CASSEGRNPYEQYF
TGTGCCAGCAGTGAAGGGAGAAATCCCTACGAGCAGTACTTC
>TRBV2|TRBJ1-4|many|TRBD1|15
CASRSTGTGGEKLFF
TGTGCCAGCAGATCCACCGGGACAGGGGGTGAAAAACTGTTTTTT
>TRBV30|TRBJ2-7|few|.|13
CAWKTSRGYKQYF
TGTGCCTGGAAAACTAGCAGGGGTTATAAGCAGTACTTC
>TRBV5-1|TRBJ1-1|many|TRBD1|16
CASSLNDRAIGTEAFF
TGCGCCAGCAGCCTGAACGACAGGGCAATTGGCACTGAAGCTTTCTTT
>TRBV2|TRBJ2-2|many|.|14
CASSDRGAGGELFF
TGTGCCAGCAGTGACAGGGGGGCCGGCGGGGAGCTGTTTTTT
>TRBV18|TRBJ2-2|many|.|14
CASSPGRNTGELFF
TGTGCCAGCTCACCCGGGAGGAACACCGGGGAGCTGTTTTTT
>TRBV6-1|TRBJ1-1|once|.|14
CASSGAPMNTEAFF
TGTGCCAGCAGCGGGGCTCCTATGAACACTGAAGCTTTCTTT
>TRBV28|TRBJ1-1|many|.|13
CASRSFLNTEAFF
TGTGCCAGCAGGAGCTTCTTGAACACTGAAGCTTTCTTT
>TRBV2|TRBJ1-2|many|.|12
CASSEDSRGYTF
TGTGCCAGCAGTGAAGATTCCCGGGGCTACACCTTC
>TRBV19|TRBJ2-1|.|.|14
CASSIPFEGSEQFF
TGTGCCAGTAGTATCCCCTTCGAGGGTAGTGAGCAGTTCTTC
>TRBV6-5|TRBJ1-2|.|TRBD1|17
CASSYLPASTGNYGYTF
TGTGCCAGCAGTTACCTTCCAGCATCGACAGGGAACTATGGCTACACCTTC
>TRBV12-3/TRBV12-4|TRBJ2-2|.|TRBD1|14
CASRPQGVGGELFF
TGTGCCAGCAGACCCCAGGGGGTCGGCGGGGAGCTGTTTTTT
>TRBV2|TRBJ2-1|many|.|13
CASSGLRVDEQFF
TGTGCCAGTTCGGGACTGCGGGTGGATGAGCAGTTCTTC
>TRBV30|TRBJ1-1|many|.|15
CAWSRFLRGGTEAFF
TGTGCCTGGAGTAGGTTTCTGCGAGGGGGCACTGAAGCTTTCTTT
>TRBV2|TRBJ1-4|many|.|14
CASSAGATNEKLFF
TGTGCCAGCAGTGCAGGGGCAACTAATGAAAAACTGTTTTTT
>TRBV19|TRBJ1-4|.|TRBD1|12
CASKGQGEKLFF
TGTGCCAGTAAGGGACAGGGAGAAAAACTGTTTTTT
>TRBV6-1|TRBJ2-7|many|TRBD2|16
CASTPQPGTRMGEQYF
TGTGCCAGCACGCCTCAGCCCGGGACTAGGATGGGCGAGCAGTACTTC
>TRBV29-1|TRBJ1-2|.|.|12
CSVESGSYGYTF
TGCAGCGTTGAGAGTGGCAGCTATGGCTACACCTTC
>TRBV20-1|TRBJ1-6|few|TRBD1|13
CSAPTGGNSPLHF
TGCAGTGCTCCGACAGGGGGCAATTCACCCCTCCACTTT
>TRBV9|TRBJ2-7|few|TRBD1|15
CASSVAGQGIYEQYF
TGTGCCAGCAGCGTAGCGGGACAGGGGATCTACGAGCAGTACTTC
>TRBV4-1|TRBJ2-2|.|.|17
CASSPHPHRLNTGELFF
TGCGCCAGCAGCCCTCACCCCCACAGGCTTAACACCGGGGAGCTGTTTTTT
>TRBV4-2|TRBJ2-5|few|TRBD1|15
CASSQVEGAGETQYF
TGTGCCAGCAGCCAAGTTGAGGGGGCGGGAGAGACCCAGTACTTC
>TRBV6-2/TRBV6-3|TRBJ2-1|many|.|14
CASISAPPYNEQFF
TGTGCCAGCATTAGCGCCCCACCCTACAATGAGCAGTTCTTC
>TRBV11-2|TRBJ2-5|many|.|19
CASSLGIARGGRYQETQYF
TGTGCCAGCAGCTTAGGAATAGCGAGGGGTGGCCGGTACCAAGAGACCCAGTACTTC
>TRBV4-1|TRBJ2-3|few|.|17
CASSQPDRAGFTDTQYF
TGCGCCAGCAGCCAACCCGACAGGGCGGGGTTTACAGATACGCAGTATTTT
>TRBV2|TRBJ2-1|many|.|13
CASSAEGYNEQFF
TGTGCCAGCAGTGCGGAGGGTTACAATGAGCAGTTCTTC
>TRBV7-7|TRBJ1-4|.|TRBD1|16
CASSLGLRGTGEKLFF
TGTGCTAGCAGCTTAGGGCTACGCGGGACAGGCGAAAAACTGTTTTTT
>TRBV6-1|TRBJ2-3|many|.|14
CASRAGTSTDTQYF
TGTGCCAGCAGGGCCGGGACTAGCACAGATACGCAGTATTTT
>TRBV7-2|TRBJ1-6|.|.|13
CASTPGNNSPLHF
TGTGCCAGCACCCCCGGGAATAATTCACCCCTCCACTTT